The T cell receptor beta chain described here comes from a study of blood T cell repertoires in COVID-19. The CDR3 covers 15 residues. Germline trimming cut 4 bases from V and 4 bases from J; bases unmatched to any gene: 6. Germline V gene data show CDR1 as SGHAT and CDR2 as FQNNGV. TCRdb's table, derived via immunoSEQ multiplex PCR, lists solely in-frame clones and lacks some. This sample has around 140,000 clones, with about three quarters found just once. V and J are TRBV11-2 and TRBJ1-2; TRBD1 aligns across 10 bases. The receptor was derived from a woman between 45 and 60 years old who had recovered from COVID-19. The sample consisted of PBMCs or T cells enriched from blood (not recorded which). The CDR3 is CASSSRQGATYGYTF. CDR3 nucleotides: TGTGCCAGCAGCTCCCGACAGGGGGCTACCTATGGCTACACCTTC.